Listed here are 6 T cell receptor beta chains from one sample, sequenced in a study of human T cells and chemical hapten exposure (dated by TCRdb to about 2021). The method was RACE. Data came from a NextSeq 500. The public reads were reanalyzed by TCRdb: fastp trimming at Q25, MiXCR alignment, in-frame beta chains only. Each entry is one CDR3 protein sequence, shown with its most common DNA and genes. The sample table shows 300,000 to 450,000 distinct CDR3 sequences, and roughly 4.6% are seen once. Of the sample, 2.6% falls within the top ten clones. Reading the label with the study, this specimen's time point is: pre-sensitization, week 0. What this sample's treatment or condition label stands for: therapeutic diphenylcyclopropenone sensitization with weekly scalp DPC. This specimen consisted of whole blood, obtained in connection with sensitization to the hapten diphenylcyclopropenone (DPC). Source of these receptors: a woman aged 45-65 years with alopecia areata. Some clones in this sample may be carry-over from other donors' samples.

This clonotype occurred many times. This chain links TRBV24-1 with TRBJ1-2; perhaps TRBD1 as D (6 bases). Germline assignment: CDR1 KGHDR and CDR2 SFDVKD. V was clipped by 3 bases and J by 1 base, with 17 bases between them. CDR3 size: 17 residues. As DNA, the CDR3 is TGTGCCACCAGTGATCTTGGCAGGGGAAAGGGTAACTATGGCTACACCTTC. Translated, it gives CATSDLGRGKGNYGYTF.

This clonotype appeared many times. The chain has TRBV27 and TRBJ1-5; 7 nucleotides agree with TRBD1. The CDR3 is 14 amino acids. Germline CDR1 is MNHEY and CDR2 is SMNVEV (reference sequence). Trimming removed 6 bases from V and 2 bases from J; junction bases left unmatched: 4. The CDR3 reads CASRQTGRNQPQHF. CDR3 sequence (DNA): TGTGCCAGCAGGCAGACAGGGCGCAATCAGCCCCAGCATTTT.

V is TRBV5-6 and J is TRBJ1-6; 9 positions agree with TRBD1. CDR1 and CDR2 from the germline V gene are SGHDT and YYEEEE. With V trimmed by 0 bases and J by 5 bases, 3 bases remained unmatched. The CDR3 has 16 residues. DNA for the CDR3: TGTGCCAGCAGCTTGGACAGGGGGCCCAATAATTCACCCCTCCACTTT. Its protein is CASSLDRGPNNSPLHF.

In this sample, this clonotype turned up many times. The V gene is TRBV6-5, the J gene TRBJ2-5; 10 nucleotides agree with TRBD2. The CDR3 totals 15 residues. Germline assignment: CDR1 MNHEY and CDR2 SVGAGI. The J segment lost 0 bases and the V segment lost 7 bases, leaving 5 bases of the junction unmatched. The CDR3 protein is CASTFSGGHQETQYF. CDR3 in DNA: TGTGCCAGCACTTTTAGCGGGGGGCACCAAGAGACCCAGTACTTC.

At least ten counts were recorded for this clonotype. The CDR3 bases are TGTGCCAGCTCATCGGGGCCTGGAGGAGCTGAGCAGTTCTTC. It yields the protein CASSSGPGGAEQFF. J is TRBJ2-1 and V is TRBV18; D tentatively reads TRBD1 or TRBD2 (5 bases each). Trimming took off 5 bases at V and 9 bases at J, with 17 bases between the two ends. Germline CDR1 and CDR2: KGHSH and LQKENI. CDR3 size: 14 residues. The full variable domain, in which reference TRBV18 and TRBJ2-1 provide the parts outside the CDR3, is NAGVMQNPRHLVRRRGQEARLRCSPMKGHSHVYWYRQLPEEGLKFMVYLQKENIIDESGMPKERFSAEFPKEGPSILRIQQVVRGDSAAYFCASSSGPGGAEQFFGPGTRLTVL.

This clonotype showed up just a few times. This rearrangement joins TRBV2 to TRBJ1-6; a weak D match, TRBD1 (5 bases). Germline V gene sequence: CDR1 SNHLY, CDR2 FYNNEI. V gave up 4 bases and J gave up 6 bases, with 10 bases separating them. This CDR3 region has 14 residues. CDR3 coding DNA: TGTGCCAGCAGTGTTGACAGTAGTAATTCACCCCTCCACTTT. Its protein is CASSVDSSNSPLHF.